This TCR beta chain was captured in a study of vaccination effects on CD4 cells after COVID-19 (dated by TCRdb to the early 2020s). About the investigation overall: In the ViraFEST assay, PBMC were stimulated with viral peptide pools, and antigen-specific CD4+ T cell clonotypes were then identified by expansion using TCR sequencing. After vaccination, three convalescent patients were sampled both early (day +14) and late (day +241, +227, +161 respectively). Across the study, the median time from the second dose to post-vaccine sampling was 72 days (range 14 to 241). Each well held around 2 million PBMC cultured in IMDM containing around 5% human AB serum, 10 IU/ml IL-2 and gentamicin, along with roughly 10 ug/ml peptides. The study compared SARS-CoV-2 spike-specific CD4+ TCR repertoires before and after mRNA vaccination in COVID-19 convalescent patients and infection-naive vaccine recipients. A total of ten to eleven COVID-19 convalescent patients and a handful of SARS-CoV-2-naive healthy vaccine recipients were included in the full study. Cultures from other donors in the study were sequenced with the Oncomine TCR Beta short-read assay on an Illumina iSeq 100. The full study reports these points: Marked clonal contraction was observed in both infection-induced and vaccine-induced clones at late post-vaccination timepoints, consistent with waning T cell responses. Limitations of the study were the small number of convalescent patients and the absence of early post-infection timepoints. In convalescent patients, the post-vaccine spike-reactive repertoire was composed mainly of new vaccine-induced clones that were largely distinct from infection-induced clones.

As concerns this clone: Its antigen specificity is not known. Base-call qualities are not available, and no considerably larger clone is one nucleotide away.

After less than eleven days of culture, CD4+ T cells were isolated with the EasySep CD4+ T cell isolation kit. PCR-confirmed SARS-CoV-2 infection had occurred in convalescent patients between March and December 2020, before the Alpha, Beta and Delta variants emerged in the United States. Participants received two doses of either the BNT162b2 or the mRNA-1273 mRNA SARS-CoV-2 vaccine. On days 3 and 7, half of the culture medium was replaced with fresh IL-2-containing medium. Unless otherwise noted, each peptide stimulation condition was cultured in triplicate wells. PBMC were separated from whole blood using Ficoll-Paque Plus gradient centrifugation and were then either cryopreserved at -140C or used fresh. The QIAamp micro DNA kit was used to extract genomic DNA from the cultured CD4+ T cells. Library preparation was by the immunoSEQ multiplex PCR assay. TCR beta CDR3 sequencing was performed on DNA from the cultured, isolated CD4+ T cells. Per the original workflow: Non-productive TCR sequences were removed, reads were trimmed to the CDR3 region, and CDR3s of at least 7 amino acids were retained. The MANAFEST web app was used to pick out antigen-specific clonotypes by comparing their expansion in peptide wells with that in reference cultures. For clones to be considered positive, expansion at FDR<0.05 versus reference and all other wells, an odds ratio above 5, and a frequency above 0.1% in two replicate wells were required. Cross-reactive clonotypes were defined as significantly expanded in SARS-CoV-2 spike wells and in at least one common cold coronavirus spike condition. Levenshtein distance calculated with the stringdist R package was used to assess CDR3 similarity, and unrooted trees were constructed with ape in R 3.6.1. TCRdb took this table from immuneACCESS and kept in-frame rearrangements with V and J called. Such tables lack part of the clones; where checked against another copy, unresolved V genes explain under half of the gap, and the rest is unexplained. V, J and clone size were drawn from that table, and D and trimming were deduced from the DNA. The sample has about 34,000 clones on record, around 79% of them singletons. Under 8.5% of the sample comes from the top ten.

CDR1 is given as MNHNS and CDR2 as SASEGT, both from the germline V gene. The CDR3 covers 14 residues, taking in both the cysteine and the phenylalanine. Kept here is only the CDR3 DNA, which spans 42 bases and is read in frame from base 1. V lost 2 bases and J lost 4 bases; the stretch between them is 11 bases long. In this chain, TRBV6-1 is recombined with TRBJ1-2; no D gene can be assigned with confidence. The specimen comprised CD4+ T cells from PBMCs cultured without peptide, sampled after COVID-19 vaccination. The clonotype originates from a human donor who had a prior SARS-CoV-2 infection. For the CDR3, the sequence is CASSETLWTYGYTF. The DNA reads TGTGCCAGCAGTGAAACGCTCTGGACCTATGGCTACACCTTC.